Below are 21 T cell receptor beta chains sequenced from a single sample in a study of T cells in Graves' hyperthyroidism and ophthalmopathy. Amplified TCR beta CDR3 regions derived from RNA transcripts. TCR CDR3 underwent first-round RT-PCR with the HTBI primer set. In TCRdb, the multiplex PCR reads were re-called with MiXCR into one record per CDR3 protein. The sample lists roughly 420,000 distinct CDR3 sequences; around 16% were seen once. The sequenced material came from blood. The receptors here all came from a woman aged 18-29 years with Graves' hyperthyroidism.

This clonotype was recorded many times. The chain carries TRBV28 and TRBJ2-2; TRBD1 is a possible D gene (6 bases). The CDR3 is 18 amino acids. CDR1 is MDHEN, CDR2 SYDVKM, per germline. Trimming took 3 bases from V and 0 from J, leaving 17 bases between them. Written as DNA, the CDR3 is TGTGCCAGCAGTTTCTATACACAGGGAATAACGAACACCGGGGAGCTGTTTTTT. This gives the protein CASSFYTQGITNTGELFF.

This chain connects TRBV20-1 to TRBJ2-7; 10 nucleotides align to TRBD1. The V segment lost 7 bases and the J segment 3 bases; nucleotides outside the gene matches: 9. CDR1 is DFQATT and CDR2 is SNEGSKA in the germline V gene (reference sequence). The CDR3 runs to 14 residues. This CDR3 reads CSVLTRDRGYEQYF. DNA of the CDR3: TGCAGTGTGTTAACTCGGGACAGGGGCTACGAGCAGTACTTC.

Many counts were recorded for this clonotype. The V and J genes are TRBV9 and TRBJ2-3; TRBD1 aligns across 10 bases. The CDR3 totals 16 residues. V was pared by 3 bases and J by 0 bases, with 4 bases of the junction left unmatched. Per germline, CDR1 SGDLS and CDR2 YYNGEE. CDR3 amino acids: CASSGGQGGSTDTQYF. The CDR3 nucleotides are TGTGCCAGCAGCGGAGGACAGGGGGGAAGCACAGATACGCAGTATTTT.

Many counts were recorded for this clonotype. The V call is TRBV5-6, the J call TRBJ1-1, with D maybe TRBD1 (6 bases). V lost 1 base and J 4 bases, leaving 11 bases between the germline ends. CDR3 length equals 14 residues. Looked up from germline, CDR1 is SGHDT and CDR2 is YYEEEE. CDR3 region: CASSLPGAVTEAFF. The DNA for the CDR3 is TGTGCCAGCAGCTTGCCGGGGGCAGTCACTGAAGCTTTCTTT.

With respect to this clonotype: This sequence may be a read error, since a much larger clone differs from it by one base. The V call is TRBV11-2, the J call TRBJ2-7; maybe TRBD2 (5 bases). CDR3 length: 18 amino acids. V gave up 5 bases and J gave up 4 bases, with 27 bases separating them. Germline values: CDR1 SGHAT, CDR2 FQNNGV. Here the CDR3 DNA reads TGTGCCAGCAGCCCGCGACCCCCACTAGAGTGGTCTGCGTACGAGCAGTACTTC. It encodes CASSPRPPLEWSAYEQYF.

The chain links TRBV29-1 to TRBJ2-7; D unresolved. V lost 1 base to trimming and J lost 0 bases, with 7 bases between them. CDR1 is SQVTM and CDR2 is ANQGSEA in the germline V gene. The CDR3 spans 13 residues. The CDR3, as DNA: TGCAGCGTTGAAGGCGGAACCTCCTACGAGCAGTACTTC. As protein: CSVEGGTSYEQYF.

This clonotype has only a few counts. The rearrangement joins TRBV4-2 to TRBJ2-3; TRBD2 matches 15 bases. Germline V lookup: CDR1 LGHNA, CDR2 YNFKEQ. V lost 4 bases to trimming and J lost 3 bases; unmatched junction nucleotides: 8. The CDR3 is made up of 18 amino acids. The CDR3 DNA sequence: TGTGCCAGCAGCCCTAGGACTAGCGGGGGGGCCCTAACAGATACGCAGTATTTT. It yields the protein CASSPRTSGGALTDTQYF.

This clonotype came up a few times. The chain couples TRBV20-1 to TRBJ2-4; no definite D call. CDR1 DFQATT and CDR2 SNEGSKA come from the germline V gene (reference sequence). V dropped 5 bases and J dropped 2 bases, with 19 bases sitting between them. The CDR3 has 16 residues. CDR3 sequence (DNA): TGCAGTGCTGTCCACAGATCCCCGTCCCCCAAAAACATTCAGTACTTC. Its protein product is CSAVHRSPSPKNIQYF.

A word on this clonotype: A read error is possible here, since a much larger clone lies one base away. Here the CDR3 omits its conserved ending phenylalanine or tryptophan, so a read error is the likely source. The chain is built from TRBV11-2 and TRBJ2-1; D is possibly TRBD2 (5 bases). V was cut by 2 bases and J by 3 bases, with 14 bases left in between. Germline V gives CDR1 SGHAT, CDR2 FQNNGV. This CDR3 region has 16 residues. CDR3 DNA: TGTGCCAGCAGCTTAAATCGTGCCGCGGGCTACAATGAGCAGTTCTGC. It specifies CASSLNRAAGYNEQFC.

This clonotype was found many times. V usage is TRBV6-2 or TRBV6-3 and J usage is TRBJ1-5; 7 bases align to TRBD1. Germline assignment: CDR1 MNHEY and CDR2 SVGEGT. The V gene end was trimmed by 2 bases and the J gene end by 6 bases; junction bases not matched to a gene: 4. The CDR3 covers 14 residues. The DNA of the CDR3 is TGTGCCAGCAGTTACGACAGGGTAGTTCAGCCCCAGCATTTT. This translates into CASSYDRVVQPQHF.

CDR3 residues: CASRTSVTGVTQYF. CDR3 nucleotides: TGCGCCAGCCGGACTAGCGTGACGGGAGTGACCCAGTACTTC. The V gene is TRBV5-1, the J gene TRBJ2-5; 9 nucleotides match TRBD2. The CDR3 loop spans 14 amino acids. Germline lookup yields CDR1 SGHRS and CDR2 YFSETQ. After removal of 7 bases from V and 7 bases from J, the junction contained 11 bases not matched to a gene.

This clonotype was seen repeatedly, ten times or more. The chain employs TRBV6-1 and TRBJ2-3, with 11 bases that match TRBD2. From germline, CDR1 is MNHNS and CDR2 SASEGT. J lost 8 bases, V lost 4 bases, and 11 bases had no gene match. This CDR3 spans 16 amino acids. This CDR3 reads CASSVIAGGPPATQYF. CDR3 in DNA: TGTGCCAGCAGTGTAATAGCGGGAGGGCCCCCTGCTACGCAGTATTTT.

This clonotype was counted many times. The rearrangement uses TRBV11-3 and TRBJ2-1; 8 bases line up with TRBD1. The junction had 7 bases not matched to a gene; V was cut back by 5 bases and J by 4 bases. Germline loops: CDR1 SGHNT, CDR2 YENEEA. This CDR3 is 15 amino acids long. In DNA, the CDR3 is TGTGCCAGCAGCGCGGGGACAGGAACTTACAATGAGCAGTTCTTC. It codes for CASSAGTGTYNEQFF.

This chain uses TRBV5-1 with TRBJ2-7; D may be TRBD1 (5 bases). The germline V gene encodes CDR1 SGHRS and CDR2 YFSETQ. The CDR3 loop spans 16 amino acids. Trimming shortened V by 5 bases and J by 2 bases, and 20 bases separated the two germline ends. CDR3 coding DNA: TGCGCCAGCAGTCTTTCTACAGGAGACCCACCCTACGAGCAGTACTTC. Its protein is CASSLSTGDPPYEQYF.

This clonotype has at least ten counts. The V gene is TRBV7-8, the J gene TRBJ2-5, with TRBD2 identical over 9 bases. The CDR3 loop spans 17 amino acids. Germline CDR1 reads SGHVS; CDR2 reads FQNEAQ. V was clipped by 5 bases and J by 2 bases; unmatched bases: 12. The CDR3 DNA reads TGTGCCAGCAGCCCGAGCGGGGGGCACACTTTTCAAGAGACCCAGTACTTC. This encodes CASSPSGGHTFQETQYF.

The DNA for the CDR3 is TGTGCCACTGATACCGGGACAATGAATACCGGGGAGCTGTTTTTT. It is translated as CATDTGTMNTGELFF. V is TRBV10-3 and J is TRBJ2-2; TRBD1 might be the D (6 bases). Germline CDR1 reads ENHRY; CDR2 reads SYGVKD. The V gene lost 10 bases and the J gene lost 5 bases, with 20 bases spanning the gap. The CDR3 consists of 15 residues.

This clonotype is a singleton in its sample. The chain joins TRBV28 to TRBJ2-3; tentative D call: TRBD2 (5 bases). Trimming removed 4 bases from V and 0 bases from J, with 8 bases in between. CDR1 MDHEN and CDR2 SYDVKM come from the germline V gene. CDR3 size: 14 residues. This CDR3 is CASSSRESTDTQYF. As DNA, the CDR3 is TGTGCCAGCAGTTCGAGGGAAAGCACAGATACGCAGTATTTT.

Details on this clonotype: A much larger clone lies one base from this, so it may be a read error. The DNA of the CDR3 is TGCGGCGTTGTACACCGGGACAGAGCCCCCAATGAGCAGTTCTTC. This gives the protein CGVVHRDRAPNEQFF. The chain carries TRBV29-1 and TRBJ2-1, with 7 bases aligning to TRBD1. Germline lookup yields CDR1 SQVTM and CDR2 ANQGSEA. This CDR3 is built from 15 residues.

The chain uses TRBV29-1 and TRBJ2-5, with D tentatively TRBD2 (6 bases). Germline CDR1 is SQVTM and CDR2 is ANQGSEA. V was cut by 2 bases and J by 5 bases, with 18 bases left in between. The CDR3 is made up of 15 amino acids. CDR3 sequence: CSVEWFSGPRETQYF. CDR3 nucleotides: TGCAGCGTTGAATGGTTTAGCGGCCCGAGGGAGACCCAGTACTTC. The whole variable domain, remainder taken from reference TRBV29-1 and TRBJ2-5, is SAVISQKPSRDICQRGTSLTIQCQVDSQVTMMFWYRQQPGQSLTLIATANQGSEATYESGFVIDKFPISRPNLTFSTLTVSNMSPEDSSIYLCSVEWFSGPRETQYFGPGTRLLVL.

This clonotype was found many times. The chain links TRBV12-3 or TRBV12-4 to TRBJ2-7; a possible D gene is TRBD1 (5 bases). V lost 10 bases, J lost 5 bases, and 18 bases lay in between. The CDR3 contains 13 residues. CDR3 in DNA: TGTGCCACCCCCCCCCAGGGTGACCACGAGCAGTACTTC. This gives the protein CATPPQGDHEQYF.

This clonotype was counted ten times or more. The J gene is TRBJ2-3, the V gene TRBV20-1, with TRBD2 as a possible D gene (6 bases). Germline V CDR1 and CDR2: DFQATT, SNEGSKA (reference sequence). This CDR3 spans 15 amino acids. Deletions cut 5 bases from V and 6 bases from J, with 21 bases between. The CDR3, as DNA: TGCAGTGCTGCTGGGGAGTTCGGAGGGACTGATACGCAGTATTTT. It translates to CSAAGEFGGTDTQYF.